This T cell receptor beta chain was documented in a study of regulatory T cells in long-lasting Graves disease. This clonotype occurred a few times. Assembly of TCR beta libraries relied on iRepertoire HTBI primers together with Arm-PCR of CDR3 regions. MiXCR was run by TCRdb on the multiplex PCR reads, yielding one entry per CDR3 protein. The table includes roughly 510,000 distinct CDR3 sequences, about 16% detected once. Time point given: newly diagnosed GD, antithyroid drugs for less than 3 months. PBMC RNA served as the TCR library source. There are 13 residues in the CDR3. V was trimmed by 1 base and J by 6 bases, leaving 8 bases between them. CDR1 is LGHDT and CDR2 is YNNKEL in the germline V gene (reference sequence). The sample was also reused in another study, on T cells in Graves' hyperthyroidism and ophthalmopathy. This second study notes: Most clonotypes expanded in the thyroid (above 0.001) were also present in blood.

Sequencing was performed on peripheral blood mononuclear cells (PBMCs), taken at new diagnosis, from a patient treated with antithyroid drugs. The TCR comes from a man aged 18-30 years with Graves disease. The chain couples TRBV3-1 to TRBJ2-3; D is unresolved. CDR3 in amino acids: CASSQGPLDTQYF. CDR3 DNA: TGTGCCAGCAGCCAAGGACCCTTGGATACGCAGTATTTT.